The 27 T cell receptor beta chains reported below all come from one sample, sequenced in a study of blood T cell repertoires in COVID-19. The repertoire was sequenced with immunoSEQ multiplex PCR; TCRdb's copy has only in-frame clones and lacks some. The data show about 140,000 clones, with approximately 80% seen just once and roughly 10% held by the top ten. The material sequenced was peripheral blood. These receptors all come from a man in his 60s with active or convalescent COVID-19.

This clone was counted a single time. The chain carries TRBV24-1 and TRBJ2-5; 8 bases align to TRBD1. This CDR3 comprises 15 residues. Germline CDR1 is KGHDR and CDR2 is SFDVKD. The ends lost 3 bases at V and 5 bases at J; junction bases unmatched: 7. CDR3 in amino acids: CATSDTQGAWETQYF. The CDR3 DNA reads as TGTGCCACCAGTGATACTCAGGGGGCTTGGGAGACCCAGTACTTC.

The gene calls are TRBV7-9 and TRBJ2-7; 7 bases are shared with TRBD2. V lost 3 bases and J lost 3; bases outside the gene matches: 8. There are 15 residues in the CDR3. The germline CDR1 and CDR2 sequences are SEHNR and FQNEAQ (reference sequence). The CDR3 is CASSFGGGPIYEQYV. The CDR3, as DNA: TGTGCCAGCAGCTTTGGGGGAGGGCCTATCTACGAGCAGTACGTC.

The chain recombines TRBV2 with TRBJ1-2, with a weak D call TRBD1 (6 bases). V gave up 9 bases and J gave up 4 bases, with 18 bases separating them. CDR1 is SNHLY, CDR2 FYNNEI, per germline. This CDR3 region has 14 residues. CDR3: CAREGEQGGYGYTF. The CDR3 DNA reads TGTGCCAGAGAGGGAGAACAGGGCGGCTATGGCTACACCTTC. Full variable domain (rest looked up from reference TRBV2 and TRBJ1-2): EPEVTQTPSHQVTQMGQEVILRCVPISNHLYFYWYRQILGQKVEFLVSFYNNEISEKSEIFDDQFSVERPDGSNFTLKIRSTKLEDSAMYFCAREGEQGGYGYTFGSGTRLTVV.

The rearrangement uses TRBV3-1 (or the pseudogene TRBV3-2) and TRBJ2-3; D unclear. CDR1 LGHDT and CDR2 YNNKEL come from the germline V gene (reference sequence). V shed 10 bases and J shed 3 bases, with 17 bases lying between them. The CDR3 is 14 residues long. The CDR3 nucleotides are TGTGCCACCAGTCCCGGGTTAAAGACAGATACGCAGTATTTT. Translating gives CATSPGLKTDTQYF.

This clone appeared a single time. V usage is TRBV10-2 and J usage is TRBJ1-2; 8 bases agree with TRBD1. This CDR3 contains 15 residues. Germline assignment: CDR1 WSHSY and CDR2 SAAADI. Trimming cost V 5 bases and J 8 bases; bases outside gene matches: 13. The CDR3 region is CASSPSIQGARGYTF. The CDR3 nucleotides read TGCGCCAGCAGTCCGTCAATCCAGGGGGCTCGAGGCTACACCTTC.

The genes are TRBV6-4 and TRBJ1-1; D not certain. Germline V lookup: CDR1 MRHNA, CDR2 SNTAGT. V lost 5 bases, J lost 1 base, and 11 bases lay in between. This CDR3 contains 14 residues. The CDR3 DNA sequence: TGTGCCAGCAGTAGCAGCCCAGGGAACACTGAAGCTTTCTTT. This codes for CASSSSPGNTEAFF.

The chain has TRBV27 and TRBJ2-7; 8 nucleotides align to TRBD1. The germline V gene has CDR1 MNHEY and CDR2 SMNVEV (reference sequence). With 6 bases clipped from V and 3 bases from J, the junction kept 7 bases outside the gene matches. CDR3 length equals 14 residues. Here the CDR3 reads CASSRQGLIYEQYF. For the CDR3, the DNA is TGTGCCAGCAGCCGACAGGGGTTAATCTACGAGCAGTACTTC.

The rearrangement joins TRBV27 to TRBJ2-1; 7 bases map to TRBD2. Germline trimming cut 2 bases from V and 0 bases from J; bases unmatched to any gene: 7. This CDR3 is 17 amino acids long. Germline CDR1 and CDR2: MNHEY and SMNVEV (reference sequence). CDR3 DNA sequence: TGTGCCAGCAGTTTAATTTCAGCGGGAAGCTCCTACAATGAGCAGTTCTTC. It yields the protein CASSLISAGSSYNEQFF.

This chain uses TRBV7-2 with TRBJ1-2, with TRBD1 identical over 12 bases. J was trimmed by 4 bases and V by 5 bases; bases with no gene match: 11. The germline V gene encodes CDR1 SGHTA and CDR2 FQGNSA. The CDR3 length is 17 residues. The CDR3 spells CASSPGGTGGIIYGYTF. The CDR3 DNA reads as TGTGCCAGCAGCCCGGGCGGGACAGGGGGCATCATCTATGGCTACACCTTC.

CDR3 sequence reads: CASSHGTGSNTEAFF. CDR3 sequence (DNA): TGTGCCAGCTCACATGGGACAGGGAGTAACACTGAAGCTTTCTTT. This chain joins TRBV18 and TRBJ1-1, with 9 bases aligning to TRBD1. Germline lookup yields CDR1 KGHSH and CDR2 LQKENI. With V trimmed by 4 bases and J by 2 bases, 5 bases remained unmatched. The CDR3 runs to 15 residues.

This clone has just a few counts. The chain is built from TRBV6-2 or TRBV6-3 and TRBJ2-7, with a tentative D call TRBD1 (6 bases). V dropped 6 bases and J dropped 3 bases, with 15 bases sitting between them. Germline V gene data show CDR1 as MNHEY and CDR2 as SVGEGT. This CDR3 has 14 amino acids. The CDR3 coding sequence is TGTGCCAGCAGCCACCCGGACAGAAGCTACGAGCAGTACGTC. This translates into CASSHPDRSYEQYV.

This clone was seen a few times. The chain links TRBV6-5 to TRBJ1-6, with unresolved D. The V end lost 6 bases, the J end lost 5 bases, and 11 bases lay between the germline ends. The CDR3 runs 14 residues. Per the germline V gene, CDR1 is MNHEY and CDR2 is SVGAGI. The CDR3 loop is CASSVLADNSPLHF. CDR3 nucleotide sequence: TGTGCCAGCAGCGTCTTAGCTGATAATTCACCCCTCCACTTT.

The chain joins TRBV4-1 to TRBJ1-5; no clear D. The V and J ends lost 0 bases and 5 bases respectively, with 5 bases between them. The germline V gene encodes CDR1 MGHRA and CDR2 YSYEKL. The CDR3 is 13 amino acids. The CDR3 protein is CASSQERDQPQHF. CDR3 sequence (DNA): TGCGCCAGCAGCCAAGAACGCGATCAGCCCCAGCATTTT.

This chain links TRBV15 with TRBJ1-1, with D possibly TRBD1 on 5 matching bases. The CDR3 is made up of 14 amino acids. The V end lost 7 bases, the J end lost 0 bases, and 12 bases lay between the germline ends. Germline assignment: CDR1 LNHNV and CDR2 YYDKDF (reference sequence). The CDR3 DNA is TGTGCCACCAACCCGCCAGGGCTGAACACTGAAGCTTTCTTT. Residues: CATNPPGLNTEAFF.

The chain recombines TRBV24-1 with TRBJ2-1; the match to TRBD2 covers 8 bases. Germline V gene data show CDR1 as KGHDR and CDR2 as SFDVKD. The V and J ends lost 4 bases and 1 base, in that order; junction bases with no gene match: 8. The CDR3 extends over 17 amino acids. CDR3 sequence: CATSDDRLATSYNEQFF. The CDR3 DNA reads TGTGCCACCAGTGACGATCGACTAGCGACATCCTACAATGAGCAGTTCTTC.

The gene calls are TRBV19 and TRBJ1-1, with D possibly being TRBD1 (6 bases). V was shortened by 1 base and J by 3 bases, with 15 bases between the two germline ends. Germline CDR1 is LNHDA and CDR2 is SQIVND (reference sequence). This CDR3 has 16 residues. For the CDR3, the DNA is TGTGCCAGTAGTATAGTAGCAGGGGACGGGGACACTGAAGCTTTCTTT. As protein: CASSIVAGDGDTEAFF.

J is TRBJ1-6 and V is TRBV6-1, with 10 bases lining up with TRBD1. Germline V gene data show CDR1 as MNHNS and CDR2 as SASEGT. With V trimmed by 1 base and J by 10 bases, 10 bases remained unmatched. The CDR3 is made up of 17 amino acids. The CDR3 DNA follows: TGTGCCAGCAGTGAAGATGCAGGGACAGGGGTTGGGTCACCCCTCCACTTT. Protein product: CASSEDAGTGVGSPLHF.

The rearrangement joins TRBV2 to TRBJ1-2, with TRBD1 matching 8 bases. V trimming: 7 bases; J trimming: 4 bases; junction bases outside the gene matches: 5. The germline CDR1 and CDR2 sequences are SNHLY and FYNNEI. This CDR3 comprises 13 residues. The CDR3 DNA reads as TGTGCCAGCACCGGACAGGGACTCTATGGCTACACCTTC. Amino acid sequence: CASTGQGLYGYTF.

The chain uses TRBV19 and TRBJ1-1, with 7 bases fitting TRBD1. With V trimmed by 3 bases and J by 1 base, 2 bases remained unmatched. Germline V gene data show CDR1 as LNHDA and CDR2 as SQIVND (reference sequence). This CDR3 comprises 14 residues. The CDR3 nucleotides read TGTGCCAGTAGTATCAGACAGGGGAACACTGAAGCTTTCTTT. Its translation is CASSIRQGNTEAFF.

The chain links TRBV5-1 to TRBJ2-3; 9 nucleotides agree with TRBD2. Germline CDR1 reads SGHRS; CDR2 reads YFSETQ. This CDR3 has 17 amino acids. V dropped 0 bases and J dropped 0; count of bases not matched to a gene: 5. CDR3 in amino acids: CASSLGVAGVSTDTQYF. The CDR3 coding sequence is TGCGCCAGCAGCTTGGGTGTAGCGGGAGTAAGCACAGATACGCAGTATTTT. Full variable domain (missing parts from reference TRBV5-1 and TRBJ2-3): KAGVTQTPRYLIKTRGQQVTLSCSPISGHRSVSWYQQTPGQGLQFLFEYFSETQRNKGNFPGRFSGRQFSNSRSEMNVSTLELGDSALYLCASSLGVAGVSTDTQYFGPGTRLTVL.

On this clone: Other nucleotide sequences from this sample produce the same CDR3. The rearrangement joins TRBV28 to TRBJ1-5, with D tentatively TRBD1 (6 bases). The V end was cut by 8 bases, the J end by 0 bases, with 11 bases between. CDR3 length: 14 amino acids. The germline CDR1 and CDR2 sequences are MDHEN and SYDVKM. The CDR3 spells CASQQGGSNQPQHF. DNA for the CDR3: TGTGCCAGCCAACAGGGCGGTAGCAATCAGCCCCAGCATTTT.

The chain employs TRBV6-5 and TRBJ1-1; 8 bases match TRBD1. There are 12 residues in the CDR3. The V gene end was trimmed by 6 bases and the J gene end by 8 bases; junction bases not matched to a gene: 5. Germline V lookup: CDR1 MNHEY, CDR2 SVGAGI. The CDR3: CASSQSGGEAFF. The CDR3 DNA follows: TGTGCCAGCAGCCAGTCAGGGGGCGAAGCTTTCTTT.

This sequence joins TRBV6-5 and TRBJ2-2; possibly TRBD1 for D (5 bases). This CDR3 is 14 amino acids long. V was pared by 6 bases and J by 1 base, with 9 bases between. Germline lookup yields CDR1 MNHEY and CDR2 SVGAGI. CDR3 nucleotide sequence: TGTGCCAGCAGGCGCGGACAGAACACCGGGGAGCTGTTTTTT. It yields the protein CASRRGQNTGELFF.

This chain connects TRBV5-1 to TRBJ1-1; the D is unclear. V was clipped by 0 bases and J by 4 bases, with 13 bases between them. The CDR3 has 15 residues. CDR1 SGHRS and CDR2 YFSETQ come from the germline V gene. CDR3 DNA: TGCGCCAGCAGCTTGGCGACGGGAGGCTTCACTGAAGCTTTCTTT. Amino acids: CASSLATGGFTEAFF.

The chain links TRBV7-9 to TRBJ1-2, with D maybe TRBD1 (5 bases). Germline CDR1 SEHNR, CDR2 FQNEAQ (reference sequence). CDR3 size: 14 residues. Trimming removed 3 bases from V and 7 bases from J, with 15 bases in between. As DNA, the CDR3 is TGTGCCAGCAGCTTTACTACCGGGGGTTCTGGCTACACCTTC. As protein: CASSFTTGGSGYTF. The full variable domain, rest sourced from reference TRBV7-9 and TRBJ1-2, is DTGVSQNPRHKITKRGQNVTFRCDPISEHNRLYWYRQTLGQGPEFLTYFQNEAQLEKSRLLSDRFSAERPKGSFSTLEIQRTEQGDSAMYLCASSFTTGGSGYTFGSGTRLTVV.

The chain uses TRBV6-1 and TRBJ1-5, with D tentatively TRBD1 (5 bases). Trimming removed 4 bases at V and 2 bases at J, with 18 bases between. Germline CDR1 and CDR2: MNHNS and SASEGT. This CDR3 comprises 17 residues. CDR3 DNA: TGTGCCAGCAGTGTAGTGTACGGGGGAGGAGGCAATCAGCCCCAGCATTTT. It encodes CASSVVYGGGGNQPQHF.

The rearrangement links TRBV18 to TRBJ2-7; D not resolved. The CDR3 loop spans 13 amino acids. V lost 0 bases and J 1 base, leaving 4 bases between the germline ends. CDR1 is KGHSH and CDR2 is LQKENI in the germline V gene. CDR3: CASSPPESYEQYV. CDR3 in DNA: TGTGCCAGCTCACCACCGGAGTCCTACGAGCAGTACGTC.